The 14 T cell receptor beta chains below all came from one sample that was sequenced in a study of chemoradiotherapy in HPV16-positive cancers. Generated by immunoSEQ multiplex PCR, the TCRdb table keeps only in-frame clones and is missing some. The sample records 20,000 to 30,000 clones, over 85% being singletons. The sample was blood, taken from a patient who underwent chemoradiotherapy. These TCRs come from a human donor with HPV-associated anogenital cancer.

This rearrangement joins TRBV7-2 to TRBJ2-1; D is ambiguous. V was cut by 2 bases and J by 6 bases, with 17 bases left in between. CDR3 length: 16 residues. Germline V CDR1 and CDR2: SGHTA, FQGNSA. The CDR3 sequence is CASSLFLLAPGNEQFF. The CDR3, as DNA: TGTGCCAGCAGCTTATTCCTCTTGGCCCCAGGCAATGAGCAGTTCTTC.

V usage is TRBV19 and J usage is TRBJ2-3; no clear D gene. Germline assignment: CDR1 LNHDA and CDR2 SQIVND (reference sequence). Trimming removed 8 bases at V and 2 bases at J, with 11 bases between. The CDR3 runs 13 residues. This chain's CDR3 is CASRLEVTDTQYF. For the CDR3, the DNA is TGTGCCAGTCGCCTTGAAGTCACAGATACGCAGTATTTT. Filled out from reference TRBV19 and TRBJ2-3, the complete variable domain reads DGGITQSPKYLFRKEGQNVTLSCEQNLNHDAMYWYRQDPGQGLRLIYYSQIVNDFQKGDIAEGYSVSREKKESFPLTVTSAQKNPTAFYLCASRLEVTDTQYFGPGTRLTVL.

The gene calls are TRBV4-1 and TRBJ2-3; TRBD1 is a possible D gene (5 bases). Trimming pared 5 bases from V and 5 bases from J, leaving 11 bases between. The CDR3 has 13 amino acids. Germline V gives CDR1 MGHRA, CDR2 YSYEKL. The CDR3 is CASSGRVGDTQYF. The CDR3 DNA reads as TGCGCCAGCAGCGGCAGGGTCGGAGATACGCAGTATTTT.

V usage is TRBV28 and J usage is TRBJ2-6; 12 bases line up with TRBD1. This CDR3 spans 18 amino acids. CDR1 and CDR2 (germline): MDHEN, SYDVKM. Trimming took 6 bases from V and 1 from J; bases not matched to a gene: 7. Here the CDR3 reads CASSPRGQGASGANVLTF. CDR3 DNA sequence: TGTGCCAGCAGCCCGCGGGGACAGGGGGCTTCTGGGGCCAACGTCCTGACTTTC.

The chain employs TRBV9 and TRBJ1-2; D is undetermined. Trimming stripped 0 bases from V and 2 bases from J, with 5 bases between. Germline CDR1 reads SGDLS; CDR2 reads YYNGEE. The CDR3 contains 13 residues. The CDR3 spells CASSVGQNYGYTF. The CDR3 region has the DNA TGTGCCAGCAGCGTAGGGCAGAACTATGGCTACACCTTC.

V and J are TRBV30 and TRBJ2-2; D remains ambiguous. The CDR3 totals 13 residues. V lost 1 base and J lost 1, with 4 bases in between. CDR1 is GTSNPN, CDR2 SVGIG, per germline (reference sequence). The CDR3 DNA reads TGTGCCTGGAGTGGTTTGAACACCGGGGAGCTGTTTTTT. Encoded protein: CAWSGLNTGELFF.

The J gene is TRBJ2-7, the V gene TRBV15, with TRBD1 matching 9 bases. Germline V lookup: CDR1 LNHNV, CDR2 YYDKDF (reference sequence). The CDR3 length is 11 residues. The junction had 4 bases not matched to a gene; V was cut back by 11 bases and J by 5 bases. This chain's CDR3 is CAVRDRDEQYF. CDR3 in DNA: TGTGCCGTCCGGGACAGGGACGAGCAGTACTTC.

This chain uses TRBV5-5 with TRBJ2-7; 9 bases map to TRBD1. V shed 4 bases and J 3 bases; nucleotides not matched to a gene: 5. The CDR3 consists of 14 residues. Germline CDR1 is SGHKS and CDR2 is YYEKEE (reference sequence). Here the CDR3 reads CASSPMTGGYEQYF. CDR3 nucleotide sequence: TGTGCCAGCAGCCCTATGACAGGGGGCTACGAGCAGTACTTC. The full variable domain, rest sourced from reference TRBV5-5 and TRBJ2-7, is DAGVTQSPTHLIKTRGQQVTLRCSPISGHKSVSWYQQVLGQGPQFIFQYYEKEERGRGNFPDRFSARQFPNYSSELNVNALLLGDSALYLCASSPMTGGYEQYFGPGTRLTVT.

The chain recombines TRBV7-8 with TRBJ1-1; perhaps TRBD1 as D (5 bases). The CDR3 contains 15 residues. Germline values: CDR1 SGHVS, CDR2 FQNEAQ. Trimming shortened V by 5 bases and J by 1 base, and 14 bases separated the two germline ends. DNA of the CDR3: TGTGCCAGCAGCGAAAGAGACAGAGCGAACACTGAAGCTTTCTTT. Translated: CASSERDRANTEAFF.

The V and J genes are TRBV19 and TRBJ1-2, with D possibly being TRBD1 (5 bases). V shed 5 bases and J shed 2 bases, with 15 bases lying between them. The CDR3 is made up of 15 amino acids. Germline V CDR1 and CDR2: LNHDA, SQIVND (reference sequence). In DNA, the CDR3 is TGTGCCAGTAGTGAGGGCAGGGAGAGGAACTATGGCTACACCTTC. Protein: CASSEGRERNYGYTF.

In DNA, the CDR3 is TGTGCCAGCAGCTTAATAAATACCGGGGAGCTGTTTTTT. Translating it yields CASSLINTGELFF. V is TRBV7-6 and J is TRBJ2-2; no definite D call. This CDR3 region has 13 residues. Deletions cut 2 bases from V and 5 bases from J, with 6 bases between. Looked up from germline, CDR1 is SGHVS and CDR2 is FNYEAQ.

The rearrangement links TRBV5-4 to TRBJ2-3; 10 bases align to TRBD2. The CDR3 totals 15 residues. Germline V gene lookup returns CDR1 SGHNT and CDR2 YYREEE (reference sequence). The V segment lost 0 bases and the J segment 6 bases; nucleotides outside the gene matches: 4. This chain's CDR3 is CASSLVPSGSDTQYF. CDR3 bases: TGTGCCAGCAGCTTGGTGCCTAGCGGGAGCGATACGCAGTATTTT.

CDR3 amino acids: CASSRQGAYEQFF. For the CDR3, the DNA is TGTGCCAGCAGTCGACAGGGGGCCTATGAGCAGTTCTTC. V usage is TRBV6-5 and J usage is TRBJ2-1, with TRBD1 matching over 10 bases. Germline loops: CDR1 MNHEY, CDR2 SVGAGI. With 5 bases clipped from V and 8 bases from J, the junction kept 3 bases outside the gene matches. The CDR3 contains 13 residues.

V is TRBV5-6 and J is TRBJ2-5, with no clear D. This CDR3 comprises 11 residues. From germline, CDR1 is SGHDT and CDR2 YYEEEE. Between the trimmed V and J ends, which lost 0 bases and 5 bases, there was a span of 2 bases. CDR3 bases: TGTGCCAGCAGCTTGGAGGAGACCCAGTACTTC. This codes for CASSLEETQYF.